A single sample gave rise to the 20 T cell receptor beta chains below, sequenced in a study of cytomegalovirus exposure and HLA in healthy donors. PCR involved 60 Vbeta and 13 Jbeta primers. Clones were read by immunoSEQ multiplex PCR, and TCRdb kept only the in-frame ones, dropping some. Of some 100,000 clones listed, 70% to 80% are singletons. Specimen: PBMCs. The receptors shown here come from a female donor in good health and CMV-seropositive.

The chain employs TRBV5-1 and TRBJ1-2; TRBD1 might be the D (5 bases). This CDR3 spans 12 amino acids. Germline V gene sequence: CDR1 SGHRS, CDR2 YFSETQ. Trimming cost V 6 bases and J 5 bases, with 11 bases left between them. The CDR3 here is CASTGDFYGYTF. In nucleotides, the CDR3 is TGCGCCAGCACCGGGGACTTTTATGGCTACACCTTC.

This clone was seen more than once but under ten times. One end of the junction does not line up with germline, which may come from a read error. The gene calls are TRBV7-9 and TRBJ2-5, with 7 bases lining up with TRBD1. Germline lookup yields CDR1 SEHNR and CDR2 FQNEAQ (reference sequence). The CDR3 covers 15 residues. The CDR3: CSSSLALGQQETQYF. CDR3 nucleotides: TGTTCCAGCAGCTTAGCCCTGGGACAGCAAGAGACCCAGTACTTC.

The chain couples TRBV7-2 to TRBJ2-5, with D unclear. CDR1 is SGHTA and CDR2 is FQGNSA in the germline V gene. Trimming stripped 6 bases from V and 5 bases from J, with 16 bases between. The CDR3 has 14 amino acids. CDR3 protein: CASRPRPVEETQYF. The CDR3 DNA reads TGTGCCAGCAGGCCTAGGCCCGTTGAGGAGACCCAGTACTTC. Variable domain in full (rest from reference TRBV7-2 and TRBJ2-5): GAGVSQSPSNKVTEKGKDVELRCDPISGHTALYWYRQSLGQGLEFLIYFQGNSAPDKSGLPSDRFSAERTGGSVSTLTIQRTQQEDSAVYLCASRPRPVEETQYFGPGTRLLVL.

V usage is TRBV2 and J usage is TRBJ1-1, with D perhaps TRBD1 (5 bases). This CDR3 is built from 12 residues. The germline gives CDR1 SNHLY, CDR2 FYNNEI. V was pared by 5 bases and J by 9 bases, with 13 bases between. Here the CDR3 DNA reads TGTGCCAGCAGTTTACAGGCGACAAAAGCTTTCTTT. Translating gives CASSLQATKAFF. The full variable domain, with the rest looked up from reference TRBV2 and TRBJ1-1, is EPEVTQTPSHQVTQMGQEVILRCVPISNHLYFYWYRQILGQKVEFLVSFYNNEISEKSEIFDDQFSVERPDGSNFTLKIRSTKLEDSAMYFCASSLQATKAFFGQGTRLTVV.

The gene calls are TRBV7-2 and TRBJ2-1; no definite D call. The CDR3 has 14 amino acids. With 1 base removed from V and 7 bases from J, the gap between germline ends came to 11 bases. Germline assignment: CDR1 SGHTA and CDR2 FQGNSA. Here the CDR3 DNA reads TGTGCCAGCAGCTTAGACTTAACGAGGAATGAGCAGTTCTTC. This sequence encodes CASSLDLTRNEQFF.

The genes are TRBV5-1 and TRBJ2-7, with 12 nucleotides matching TRBD2. The CDR3 runs 16 residues. Germline V lookup: CDR1 SGHRS, CDR2 YFSETQ. The V gene end was trimmed by 2 bases and the J gene end by 2 bases; junction bases not matched to a gene: 5. The CDR3 coding sequence is TGCGCCAGCAGCTTAGGACTAGCGGGAACCACCTACGAGCAGTACTTC. Protein: CASSLGLAGTTYEQYF.

The rearrangement links TRBV2 to TRBJ2-2, with TRBD2 matching over 9 bases. Germline V gene data show CDR1 as SNHLY and CDR2 as FYNNEI. The CDR3 is 14 amino acids. With 7 bases clipped from V and 2 bases from J, the junction kept 2 bases outside the gene matches. CDR3 amino acids: CASNLAGNTGELFF. As DNA, the CDR3 is TGTGCCAGCAATCTAGCGGGAAACACCGGGGAGCTGTTTTTT.

The V call is TRBV10-3, the J call TRBJ1-4, with 10 bases that match TRBD1. Germline lookup yields CDR1 ENHRY and CDR2 SYGVKD. The CDR3 runs to 19 residues. After removal of 0 bases from V and 3 bases from J, the junction contained 10 bases not matched to a gene. CDR3 sequence reads: CAISESIGQGELANEKLFF. CDR3 coding DNA: TGTGCCATCAGTGAGTCGATCGGACAGGGGGAACTTGCTAATGAAAAACTGTTTTTT.

The chain combines TRBV4-3 with TRBJ2-3; the D gene is possibly TRBD1 (7 bases). This CDR3 has 15 residues. V shed 0 bases and J shed 4 bases, with 11 bases lying between them. Germline CDR1 LGHNA, CDR2 YSLEER. This chain's CDR3 is CASSQDDREADTQYF. The CDR3 coding sequence is TGCGCCAGCAGCCAAGATGACAGGGAGGCAGATACGCAGTATTTT.

This chain connects TRBV5-1 to TRBJ1-3; D is possibly TRBD1 (5 bases). Trimming took off 0 bases at V and 9 bases at J, with 10 bases between the two ends. Looked up from germline, CDR1 is SGHRS and CDR2 is YFSETQ. The CDR3 is 13 amino acids. The CDR3 DNA sequence: TGCGCCAGCAGCTTGGACCACGGGGGCACCATATATTTT. It codes for CASSLDHGGTIYF.

The chain carries TRBV4-1 and TRBJ2-1, with D perhaps matching TRBD2 (6 bases). Germline V lookup: CDR1 MGHRA, CDR2 YSYEKL. The CDR3 length is 14 residues. V lost 8 bases, J lost 5 bases, and 16 bases lay in between. CDR3 in DNA: TGCGCCAGCGGCCCGCCATGGAGGGACAATGAGCAGTTCTTC. It specifies CASGPPWRDNEQFF.

This clone was recorded a few times. One end of the junction varies from germline; a read error may be responsible. The CDR3 nucleotides are TGTTCCAGCAGCTTACCCCCGGACATCTGGACCTACAATGAGCAGTTCTTC. Protein product: CSSSLPPDIWTYNEQFF. The V call is TRBV7-9, the J call TRBJ2-1; maybe TRBD1 (5 bases). From germline, CDR1 is SEHNR and CDR2 FQNEAQ (reference sequence). The CDR3 totals 17 residues. The variable domain in full, completed from reference TRBV7-9 and TRBJ2-1, reads DTGVSQNPRHKITKRGQNVTFRCDPISEHNRLYWYRQTLGQGPEFLTYFQNEAQLEKSRLLSDRFSAERPKGSFSTLEIQRTEQGDSAMYLCSSSLPPDIWTYNEQFFGPGTRLTVL.

V gene TRBV25-1 combines with J gene TRBJ1-5; D gene ambiguous. This CDR3 contains 18 residues. In germline, CDR1 is MGHDK, CDR2 SYGVNS. The V gene lost 3 bases and the J gene lost 0 bases, with 18 bases spanning the gap. In DNA form, the CDR3 reads TGTGCCAGCAGTGAGGCGGCCCGTGAAATCCATAGCAATCAGCCCCAGCATTTT. This encodes CASSEAAREIHSNQPQHF. The variable domain in full, completed from reference TRBV25-1 and TRBJ1-5, reads EADIYQTPRYLVIGTGKKITLECSQTMGHDKMYWYQQDPGMELHLIHYSYGVNSTEKGDLSSESTVSRIRTEHFPLTLESARPSHTSQYLCASSEAAREIHSNQPQHFGDGTRLSIL.

The rearrangement uses TRBV4-2 and TRBJ2-3; D perhaps matches TRBD2 (5 bases). V lost 3 bases and J 5 bases, leaving 9 bases between the germline ends. The CDR3 consists of 13 residues. Germline V CDR1 and CDR2: LGHNA, YNFKEQ. CDR3 sequence: CASSQVALDTQYF. In DNA, the CDR3 is TGTGCCAGCAGCCAGGTAGCGCTAGATACGCAGTATTTT.

CDR3 nucleotide sequence: TGTGCCAGCAGCTCAGGTCGTCGGACTTCTTCCTACAATGAGCAGTTCTTC. Translating it yields CASSSGRRTSSYNEQFF. J is TRBJ2-1 and V is TRBV7-2, with D maybe TRBD2 (5 bases). Germline V gives CDR1 SGHTA, CDR2 FQGNSA. This CDR3 spans 17 amino acids. Between the trimmed V and J ends, which lost 4 bases and 1 base, there was a span of 17 bases.

The V and J genes are TRBV28 and TRBJ1-5, with D uncertain. Per germline, CDR1 MDHEN and CDR2 SYDVKM. Trimming removed 3 bases at V and 4 bases at J, with 7 bases between. The CDR3 runs to 13 residues. CDR3 sequence: CASSFSGNQPQHF. CDR3 sequence (DNA): TGTGCCAGCAGTTTTTCCGGGAATCAGCCCCAGCATTTT. Based on the CDR3 plus reference TRBV28 and TRBJ1-5, the full variable domain is DVKVTQSSRYLVKRTGEKVFLECVQDMDHENMFWYRQDPGLGLRLIYFSYDVKMKEKGDIPEGYSVSREKKERFSLILESASTNQTSMYLCASSFSGNQPQHFGDGTRLSIL.

Note on this clone: At one end, the junction sequence differs from germline, possibly due to a read error. The V call is TRBV7-9, the J call TRBJ2-7; 13 bases align to TRBD2. There are 16 residues in the CDR3. Germline CDR1 and CDR2: SEHNR and FQNEAQ (reference sequence). The CDR3 reads CSSSSLAPGLAGEQYF. For the CDR3, the DNA is TGTTCCAGCAGCTCACTAGCTCCGGGACTAGCGGGGGAGCAGTACTTC.

This chain uses TRBV5-1 with TRBJ2-1, with 7 bases that match TRBD2. V shed 5 bases and J 10 bases; nucleotides not matched to a gene: 12. Germline CDR1 SGHRS, CDR2 YFSETQ. CDR3 length equals 14 residues. CDR3 in DNA: TGCGCCAGCAGTGGGCGGGAGATAGTAGGGGAGCAGTTCTTC. It specifies CASSGREIVGEQFF.

This rearrangement joins TRBV4-3 to TRBJ2-3; 11 nucleotides line up with TRBD2. This CDR3 region has 17 residues. After removal of 0 bases from V and 2 bases from J, the junction contained 4 bases not matched to a gene. Germline CDR1 and CDR2: LGHNA and YSLEER. The CDR3 DNA sequence: TGCGCCAGCAGCCAAGAGCTAGCGGGGGGCCCCACAGATACGCAGTATTTT. The encoded protein is CASSQELAGGPTDTQYF.

This clone was observed a single time. This chain links TRBV5-1 with TRBJ2-1, with D hard to call. This CDR3 spans 15 amino acids. V was trimmed by 0 bases and J by 6 bases, leaving 13 bases between them. Germline values: CDR1 SGHRS, CDR2 YFSETQ. The CDR3 DNA reads as TGCGCCAGCAGCTTGGGAATAGGATGGAGCAATGAGCAGTTCTTC. It translates to CASSLGIGWSNEQFF.